This T cell receptor (beta chain) was captured in a study of PD-L1 blockade in urothelial cancer. Across the whole study: Blood was analyzed 3 weeks (second dose) and 6 weeks after treatment start.

This clone showed up just a few times. Trimming took 5 bases from V and 4 from J; bases not matched to a gene: 2. The CDR3 contains 13 residues. Per the germline V gene, CDR1 is MNHEY and CDR2 is SMNVEV (reference sequence). Sequencing used immunoSEQ multiplex PCR; TCRdb keeps in-frame clones, though not all of them. The repertoire has around 130,000 clones, less than 85% of them found once; the top ten carry under 3.5%. The time point was: pretreatment peripheral blood. The chain combines TRBV27 with TRBJ1-2; 9 bases are a match to TRBD1. The sequences come from PBMCs, collected around atezolizumab (anti-PD-L1) treatment. This receptor was taken from a man aged 50 to 59 with urothelial cancer. This CDR3 is CASSTTGGYGYTF. CDR3 nucleotides: TGTGCCAGCAGTACGACAGGGGGCTATGGCTACACCTTC.